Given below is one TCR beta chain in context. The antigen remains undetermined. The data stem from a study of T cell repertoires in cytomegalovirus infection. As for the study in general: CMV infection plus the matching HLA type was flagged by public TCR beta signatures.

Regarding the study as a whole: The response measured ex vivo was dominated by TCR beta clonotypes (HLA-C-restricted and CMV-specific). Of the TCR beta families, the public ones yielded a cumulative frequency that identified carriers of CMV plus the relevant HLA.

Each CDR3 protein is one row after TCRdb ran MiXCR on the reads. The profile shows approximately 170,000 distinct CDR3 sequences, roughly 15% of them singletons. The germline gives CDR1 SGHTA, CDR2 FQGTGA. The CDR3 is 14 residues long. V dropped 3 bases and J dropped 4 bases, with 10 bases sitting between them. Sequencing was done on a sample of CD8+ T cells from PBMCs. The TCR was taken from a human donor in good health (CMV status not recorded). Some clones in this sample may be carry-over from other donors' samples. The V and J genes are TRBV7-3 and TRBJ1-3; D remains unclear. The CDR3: CASSLAGRGNTIYF. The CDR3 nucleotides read TGTGCCAGCAGCTTGGCTGGGCGAGGAAACACCATATATTTT.